This TCR beta chain was documented in a study of human T cells and chemical hapten exposure. There are a few counts of this clonotype. Unfractionated whole blood yielded the extracted total RNA. The V and J ends lost 4 bases and 7 bases, in that order; junction bases with no gene match: 15. CDR1 and CDR2 from the germline V gene are DFQATT and SNEGSKA (reference sequence). The CDR3 length is 16 residues. TCRdb re-called the 5' RACE reads through MiXCR, storing one row per CDR3 protein. The sample includes about 81,000 distinct CDR3 sequences, more than 7% of them seen just once. The TCR sequence derives from a male donor in good health. This sequence joins TRBV20-1 and TRBJ2-1, with 8 positions matching TRBD1. CDR3 loop: CSATDRGTALRNEQFF. DNA for the CDR3: TGCAGTGCTACCGACAGGGGAACAGCCCTACGTAATGAGCAGTTCTTC.